The present TCR beta chain was sequenced within a study of blood T cell repertoires in COVID-19. Across the study: Samples of COVID-19 (acute and convalescent) were obtained from the United States, Italy and Spain. T cells, B-cell-depleted T cells, or PBMCs supplied cDNA or gDNA.

Per germline, CDR1 LNHDA and CDR2 SQIVND (reference sequence). This CDR3 comprises 17 residues. Deletions cut 3 bases from V and 1 base from J, with 18 bases between. Original methodology: Amplifying reference gene primers gave estimates of nucleated cell counts. Measured with immunoSEQ multiplex PCR; TCRdb has only the in-frame clones, and not every one. The DNA was the basis for D and trimming; V, J and clone size are from that table. The sample consists of some 160,000 clones, around 77% of them appearing once. The origin of this receptor is a man between 65 and 79 years old with active or convalescent COVID-19. The V gene is TRBV19, the J gene TRBJ1-1; tentative D call: TRBD1 (6 bases). Sequenced: peripheral blood. The CDR3, as DNA: TGTGCCAGTAGTATGGGTGCGGGGGCGTCAACGAACACTGAAGCTTTCTTT. This encodes CASSMGAGASTNTEAFF.